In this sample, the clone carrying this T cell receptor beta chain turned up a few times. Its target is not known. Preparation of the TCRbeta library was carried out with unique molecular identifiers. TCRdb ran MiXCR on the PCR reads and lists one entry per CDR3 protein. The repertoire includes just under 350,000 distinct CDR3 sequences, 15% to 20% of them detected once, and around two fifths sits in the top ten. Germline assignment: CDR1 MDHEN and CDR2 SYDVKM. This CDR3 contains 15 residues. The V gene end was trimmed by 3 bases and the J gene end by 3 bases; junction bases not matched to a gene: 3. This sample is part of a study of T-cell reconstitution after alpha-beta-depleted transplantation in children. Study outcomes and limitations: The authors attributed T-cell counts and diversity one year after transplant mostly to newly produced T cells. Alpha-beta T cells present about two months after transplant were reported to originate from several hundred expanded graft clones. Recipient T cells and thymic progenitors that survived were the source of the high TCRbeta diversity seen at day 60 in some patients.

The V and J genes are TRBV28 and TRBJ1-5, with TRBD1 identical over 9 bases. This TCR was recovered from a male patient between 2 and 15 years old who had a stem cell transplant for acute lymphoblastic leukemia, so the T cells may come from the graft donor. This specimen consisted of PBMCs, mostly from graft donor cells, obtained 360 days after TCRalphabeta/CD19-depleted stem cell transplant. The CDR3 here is CASSFGTGFNQPQHF. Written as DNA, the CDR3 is TGTGCCAGCAGTTTTGGGACAGGGTTCAATCAGCCCCAGCATTTT.